The clone carrying this T cell receptor (beta chain) was seen ten or more times. Diagnosis was based on clinical symptoms, serum thyroxine, TRAb, thyroid ultrasound and orbital computed tomography. The PBMC fraction was derived from around 9.5 ml of fresh peripheral blood. The CDR3 is 14 residues long. Trimming pared 5 bases from V and 2 bases from J, leaving 7 bases between. Germline CDR1 is SGHVS and CDR2 is FNYEAQ. From RNA, the CDR3 regions of TCR beta chains were amplified and sequenced. An opening RT-PCR round employed HTBI primers and preceded a second-round multiplex PCR. In TCRdb, the multiplex PCR reads were re-called with MiXCR into one record per CDR3 protein. The data hold 400,000 or so distinct CDR3 sequences, with 15% observed a single time. The data belong to a study of Graves' ophthalmopathy and Graves' hyperthyroidism.

V is TRBV7-6 and J is TRBJ1-6; no clear D gene. The receptor was derived from a woman aged 18-35 years with stable Graves' hyperthyroidism. The sequenced sample was peripheral blood. The CDR3: CASSQSPYNSPLHF. DNA for the CDR3: TGTGCCAGCAGCCAGTCCCCCTATAATTCACCCCTCCACTTT.